The source of this T cell receptor beta chain is a study of cytomegalovirus exposure and HLA in healthy donors. Study outcomes and limitations: With later analysis, a missense DCLRE1C variant became linked to TCR beta V- and J-gene trimming. Sequencing depth roughly uniform across donors was assumed in presence/absence analyses. In vitro, a few CMV-associated chains proved specific for CMV antigens. In a later analysis, across HLA loci, associated TCR counts were highest for DRB1, lowest for HLA-C.

The PCR ran on 60 Vbeta and 13 Jbeta primers. The table came from immunoSEQ multiplex PCR; TCRdb's copy has only in-frame clones and leaves some out. This sample has some 81,000 clones; about 69% occur once, and the top ten carry roughly 16%. This CDR3 region has 13 residues. The germline V gene has CDR1 SGHTA and CDR2 FQGNSA. Trimming took 1 base from V and 6 from J, leaving 9 bases between them. There are a few counts of this clone. No antigen is known for it. The TCR comes from a middle-aged woman in good health and CMV-seropositive. The sequenced sample consisted of PBMCs. This chain connects TRBV7-2 to TRBJ1-2; D is unresolved. The CDR3: CASSLGPVNGYTF. DNA for the CDR3: TGTGCCAGCAGCTTAGGCCCGGTGAATGGCTACACCTTC.